Listed below are T cell receptor beta chains from one sample, sequenced in a study of blood T cell repertoires in COVID-19. TCRdb keeps only in-frame clones here, not all; method: immunoSEQ multiplex PCR. The table has some 390,000 clones, around 89% seen once. Sequenced sample: PBMCs or T cells enriched from blood (not recorded which). The receptors were gathered from a man aged 30 to 39 who had recovered from COVID-19. The CDR3 runs from the conserved cysteine through the conserved F or W. Each record gives: V gene, D gene, clone size, J gene, CDR3 DNA, CDR3 protein. A D gene is named only where the DNA matches it firmly. Where a row states a size, it is once, few, many or the class of an expanded clone; other rows omit it.

TRBV7-7	NA	NA	TRBJ2-1	TGTGCCAGCAGCTTAGAGGTTACTAGCCCACAGAACTACAATGAGCAGTTCTTC	CASSLEVTSPQNYNEQFF
TRBV11-2	NA	NA	TRBJ2-1	TGTGCCAGCAACTTAGGTCCGGTCGGGGAGCAGTTCTTC	CASNLGPVGEQFF
TRBV5-1	NA	NA	TRBJ1-5	TGCGCCAGCAGCTTGCCGGGAATCAAACTTGTCTATAGCAATCAGCCCCAGCATTTT	CASSLPGIKLVYSNQPQHF
TRBV12-5	NA	NA	TRBJ1-1	TGTGCTAGTGGTTTGGTACGAGGCCCGGGCACTGAAGCTTTCTTT	CASGLVRGPGTEAFF
TRBV30	NA	NA	TRBJ1-1	TGTGCCTGGAGTGTACAGCCGAACACTGAAGCTTTCTTT	CAWSVQPNTEAFF
TRBV10-1	NA	NA	TRBJ2-1	TGCGCCAGCAAATCGGGGGGCGCAGGTGATGAGCAGTTCTTC	CASKSGGAGDEQFF
TRBV4-1	NA	NA	TRBJ2-7	TGCGCCAGCAGCTTCCACGAGGAGGGTTACGAGCAGTACTTC	CASSFHEEGYEQYF
TRBV19	NA	few	TRBJ1-2	TGTGCCAGTAAAAGGTCAGGGGACGGCTACACCTTC	CASKRSGDGYTF
TRBV7-8	NA	NA	TRBJ2-7	TGTGCCAGCAGCTTAGCCGTCGGGGGAGAGCAGTACTTC	CASSLAVGGEQYF
TRBV28	TRBD1	NA	TRBJ1-2	TGTGCCAGCAGTTTAGGACAGGTGTCCTATGGCTACACCTTC	CASSLGQVSYGYTF
TRBV5-1	TRBD1	NA	TRBJ1-1	TGCGCCAGCAGCTTGGCCGTCGACAGGGGCATCACTGAAGCTTTCTTT	CASSLAVDRGITEAFF
TRBV19	NA	NA	TRBJ2-7	TGTGCCAGTAGTATCGCGGCTAGCGATAGCTACGAGCAGTACTTC	CASSIAASDSYEQYF
TRBV5-1	TRBD1	NA	TRBJ1-1	TGCGCCAGCAGCCCGACAGGGGGCAACACTGAAGCTTTCTTT	CASSPTGGNTEAFF
TRBV28	NA	NA	TRBJ1-5	TGTGCCAGCAGTTTGTTGGGGGCGCTTCAGCCCCAGCATTTT	CASSLLGALQPQHF
TRBV3-1/TRBV3-2	NA	NA	TRBJ2-2	NA	CASSQSRSGSCFF
TRBV5-4	NA	once	TRBJ1-6	TGTGCCAGCAGCCTAGGGAAGGGAGTTAATTCACCCCTCCACTTT	CASSLGKGVNSPLHF
TRBV10-3	NA	NA	TRBJ2-7	TGTGCCATCAGTGATCCTGACTTGGGGAGGGAGCAGTACTTC	CAISDPDLGREQYF
TRBV5-1	NA	many	TRBJ2-2	TGCGCCAGCAGCTTGGACGGTTCCACCGGGGAGCTGTTTTTT	CASSLDGSTGELFF
TRBV5-4	TRBD2	NA	TRBJ2-7	TGTGCCAGCAGCTCCGGACTAGCGGGACCCCGGGACGAGCAGTACTTC	CASSSGLAGPRDEQYF
TRBV28	TRBD2	NA	TRBJ2-7	TGTGCCAGCAAGGGGCTAGCGGGATCCAATACCTACGAGCAGTACTTC	CASKGLAGSNTYEQYF